This T cell receptor beta chain was found in a study of cytomegalovirus exposure and HLA in healthy donors. Study-wide context: Most donors, 70% to 85% of 398 genotyped, fell in the Caucasian-associated ancestry cluster. Findings and caveats of the study: Among TCR beta chains, those listed as cytomegalovirus-associated numbered some 160.

Points on this clone: Its target is unknown.

PCR primers comprised 60 Vbeta and 13 Jbeta primers. Measured with immunoSEQ multiplex PCR; TCRdb has only the in-frame clones, and not every one. The sample has 250,000 to 350,000 clones, around 80% seen once; the top ten hold less than 0.4%. V lost 3 bases and J 9 bases, leaving 16 bases between the germline ends. Germline CDR1 and CDR2: SGHRS and YFSETQ. CDR3 length: 13 amino acids. The sequenced sample was PBMCs. This chain uses TRBV5-1 with TRBJ2-7; D not resolved. The TCR originated in a girl aged 2-9 years in good health and CMV-seronegative. This CDR3 is CASSSATTYSQYF. In DNA form, the CDR3 reads TGCGCCAGCAGCTCAGCTACTACTTACTCGCAGTACTTC.